A selection of T cell receptor beta chains follows, all from one sample in a study of neoadjuvant anti-PD-1 for oral cavity cancer. Produced via immunoSEQ multiplex PCR; TCRdb's table is partial and in-frame only. The sample comprises 6,000 or so clones, roughly three fifths of which are singletons, and 7.5% to 9.5% rests with the top ten. Sequences were derived from tumor tissue, sampled after nivolumab (anti-PD-1) treatment. Every receptor here comes from a person aged 35-80 years with oral cavity squamous cell carcinoma. Each CDR3 is given with its conserved first and last residue. The order of the fields is J gene, clone size, D gene, V gene, CDR3 protein, CDR3 DNA. D genes are given only for firm matches. Clone size is stated in some rows and not others, as once, few, many or a class when expanded.

TRBJ1-2 | few | NA | TRBV28 | CASSPSGQGYGYTF | TGTGCCAGCAGCCCTTCGGGGCAGGGTTATGGCTACACCTTC
TRBJ1-1 | NA | NA | TRBV6-1 | CASRDPGKAFF | TGTGCCAGCAGGGACCCGGGGAAAGCTTTCTTT
TRBJ1-4 | NA | NA | TRBV6-1 | CASGRRNEKLFF | TGTGCCAGCGGACGGCGAAATGAAAAACTGTTTTTT
TRBJ1-1 | NA | NA | TRBV5-8 | CASRMRVGGNTEAFF | TGTGCCAGCAGGATGCGTGTAGGGGGGAACACTGAAGCTTTCTTT
TRBJ1-5 | NA | NA | TRBV11-2 | CASSLERGGQPQHF | TGTGCCAGCAGCTTAGAAAGGGGGGGCCAGCCCCAGCATTTT
TRBJ1-6 | NA | NA | TRBV28 | CASRAGEGYNSPLHF | TGTGCCAGCAGGGCAGGCGAGGGGTATAATTCACCCCTCCACTTT
TRBJ2-5 | NA | NA | TRBV7-9 | CASSPRGETQYF | TGTGCCAGCAGCCCCAGAGGGGAGACCCAGTACTTC
TRBJ2-2 | few | NA | TRBV5-4 | CASSLPPIPNTGELFF | TGTGCCAGCAGCTTGCCCCCGATTCCGAACACCGGGGAGCTGTTTTTT
TRBJ1-2 | NA | TRBD1 | TRBV14 | CASSQDRRGYGYTF | TGTGCCAGCAGCCAAGATCGCAGGGGGTATGGCTACACCTTC
TRBJ1-1 | NA | NA | TRBV7-9 | CASSFTGTNTEAFF | TGTGCCAGCAGCTTTACAGGGACTAACACTGAAGCTTTCTTT
TRBJ1-3 | NA | TRBD1 | TRBV25-1 | CASSEDRDVISGNTIYF | TGTGCCAGCAGTGAAGACAGGGACGTCATCTCTGGAAACACCATATATTTT
TRBJ1-1 | NA | NA | TRBV7-2 | CASSLSGGWESFF | TGTGCCAGCAGCTTATCAGGTGGATGGGAATCTTTCTTT
TRBJ1-2 | few | TRBD1 | TRBV14 | CASSPRYRQGKSYGYTF | TGTGCCAGCAGCCCCCGATATAGACAGGGGAAGAGCTATGGCTACACCTTC
TRBJ1-5 | NA | NA | TRBV5-8 | CASSLVVPGSNQPQHF | TGTGCCAGCAGCTTGGTGGTTCCGGGGAGCAATCAGCCCCAGCATTTT
TRBJ2-1 | NA | NA | TRBV5-1 | CASSRASTSSSYNEQFF | TGCGCCAGCAGTCGGGCGAGTACCTCGAGCTCCTACAATGAGCAGTTCTTC
TRBJ1-2 | NA | TRBD1 | TRBV9 | CASSVGGQSNYGYTF | TGTGCCAGCAGCGTAGGGGGACAGTCGAACTATGGCTACACCTTC